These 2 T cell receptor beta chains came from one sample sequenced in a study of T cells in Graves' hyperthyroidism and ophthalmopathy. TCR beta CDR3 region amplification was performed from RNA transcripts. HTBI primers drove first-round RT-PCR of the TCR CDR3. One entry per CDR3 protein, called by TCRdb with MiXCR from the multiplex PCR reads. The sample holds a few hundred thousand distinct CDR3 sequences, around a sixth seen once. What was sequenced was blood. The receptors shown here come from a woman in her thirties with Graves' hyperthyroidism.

The CDR3 nucleotides read TGTGCCAGCAGCACCTCATTAAAAGGGACAGGGGGCGTCCCCATGGATTCACCCCTCCACTTT. It encodes CASSTSLKGTGGVPMDSPLHF. This chain uses TRBV7-9 with TRBJ1-6, with TRBD1 matching over 12 bases. V was pared by 5 bases and J by 8 bases, with 22 bases of the junction left unmatched. The CDR3 runs to 21 residues. Germline CDR1 and CDR2: SEHNR and FQNEAQ (reference sequence).

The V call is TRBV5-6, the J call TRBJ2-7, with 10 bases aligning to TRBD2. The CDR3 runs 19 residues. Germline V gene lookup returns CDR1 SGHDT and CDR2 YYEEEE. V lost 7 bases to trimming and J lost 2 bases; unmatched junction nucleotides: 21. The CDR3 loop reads CASSPGLDHSGRPTYEQYF. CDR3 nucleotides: TGTGCCAGCTCACCGGGGCTCGACCATAGCGGGAGGCCAACCTACGAGCAGTACTTC.